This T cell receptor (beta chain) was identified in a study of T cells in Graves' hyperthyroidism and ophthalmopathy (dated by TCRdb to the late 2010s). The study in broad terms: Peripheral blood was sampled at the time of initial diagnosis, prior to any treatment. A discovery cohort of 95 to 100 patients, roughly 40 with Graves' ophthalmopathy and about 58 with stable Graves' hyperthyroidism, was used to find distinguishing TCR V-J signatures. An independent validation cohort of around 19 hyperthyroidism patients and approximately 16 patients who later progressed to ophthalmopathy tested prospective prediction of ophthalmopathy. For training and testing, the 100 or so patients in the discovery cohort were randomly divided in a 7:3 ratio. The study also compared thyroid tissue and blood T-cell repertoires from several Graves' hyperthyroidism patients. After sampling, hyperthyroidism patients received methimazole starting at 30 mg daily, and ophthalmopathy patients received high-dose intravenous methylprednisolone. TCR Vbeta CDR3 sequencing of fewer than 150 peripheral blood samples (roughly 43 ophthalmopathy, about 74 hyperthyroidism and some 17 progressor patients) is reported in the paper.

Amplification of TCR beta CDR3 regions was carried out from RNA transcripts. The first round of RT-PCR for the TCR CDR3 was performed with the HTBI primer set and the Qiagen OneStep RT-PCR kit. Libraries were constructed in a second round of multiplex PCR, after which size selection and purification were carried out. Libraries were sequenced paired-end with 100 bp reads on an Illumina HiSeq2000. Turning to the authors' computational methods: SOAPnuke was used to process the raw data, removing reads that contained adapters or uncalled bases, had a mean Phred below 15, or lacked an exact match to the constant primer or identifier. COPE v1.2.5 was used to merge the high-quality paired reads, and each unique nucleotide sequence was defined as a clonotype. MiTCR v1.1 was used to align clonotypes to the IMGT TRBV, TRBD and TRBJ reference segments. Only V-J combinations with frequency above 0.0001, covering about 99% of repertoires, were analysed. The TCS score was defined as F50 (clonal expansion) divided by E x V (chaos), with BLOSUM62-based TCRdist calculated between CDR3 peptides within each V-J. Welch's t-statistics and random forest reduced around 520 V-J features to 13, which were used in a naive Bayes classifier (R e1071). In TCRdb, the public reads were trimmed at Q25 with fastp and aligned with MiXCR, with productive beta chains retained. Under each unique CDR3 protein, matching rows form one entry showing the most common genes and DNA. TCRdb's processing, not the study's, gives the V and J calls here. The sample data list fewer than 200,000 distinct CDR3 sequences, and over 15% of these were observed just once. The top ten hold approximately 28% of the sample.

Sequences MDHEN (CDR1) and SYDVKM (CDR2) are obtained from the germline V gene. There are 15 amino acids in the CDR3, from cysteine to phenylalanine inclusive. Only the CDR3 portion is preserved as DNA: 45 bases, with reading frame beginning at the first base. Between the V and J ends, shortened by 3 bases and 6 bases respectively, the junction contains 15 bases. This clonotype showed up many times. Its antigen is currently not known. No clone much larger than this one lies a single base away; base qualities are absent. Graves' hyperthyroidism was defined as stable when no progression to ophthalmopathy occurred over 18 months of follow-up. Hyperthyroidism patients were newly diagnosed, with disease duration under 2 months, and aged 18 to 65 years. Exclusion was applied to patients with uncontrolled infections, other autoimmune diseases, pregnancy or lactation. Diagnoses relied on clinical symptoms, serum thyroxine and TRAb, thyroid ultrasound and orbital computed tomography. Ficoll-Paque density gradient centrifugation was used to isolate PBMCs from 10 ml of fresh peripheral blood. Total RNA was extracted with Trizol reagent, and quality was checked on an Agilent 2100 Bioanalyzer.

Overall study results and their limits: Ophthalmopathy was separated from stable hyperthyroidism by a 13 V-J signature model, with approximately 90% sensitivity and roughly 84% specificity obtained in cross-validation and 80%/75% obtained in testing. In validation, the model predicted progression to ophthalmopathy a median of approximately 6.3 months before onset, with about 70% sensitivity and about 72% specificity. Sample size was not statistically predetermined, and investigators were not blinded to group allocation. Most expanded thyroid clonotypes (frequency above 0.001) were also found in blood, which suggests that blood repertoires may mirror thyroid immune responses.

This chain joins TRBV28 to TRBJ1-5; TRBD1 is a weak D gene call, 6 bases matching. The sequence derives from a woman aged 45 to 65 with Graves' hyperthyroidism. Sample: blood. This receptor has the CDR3 CASSLGGGLGQPQHF. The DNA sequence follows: TGTGCCAGCAGTTTGGGGGGGGGGCTCGGTCAGCCCCAGCATTTT.